Below are 6 T cell receptor beta chains sequenced from a single sample in a study of CD8+ T cells in alopecia areata. The authors extracted RNA and reverse transcribed it into cDNA as the sequencing template. Clones were sequenced by immunoSEQ multiplex PCR, and TCRdb holds only the in-frame ones, with some missing. Among roughly 75,000 clones listed, approximately 60% were seen once. The sample was CD8+ T cells sorted from blood, taken at week 0. These receptors were taken from a human donor with alopecia areata.

This clone was observed a handful of times. This chain connects TRBV27 to TRBJ2-7; possibly TRBD2 for D (5 bases). CDR1 is MNHEY and CDR2 is SMNVEV in the germline V gene (reference sequence). Trimming shortened V by 3 bases and J by 2 bases, and 8 bases separated the two germline ends. This CDR3 is built from 13 residues. CDR3 sequence reads: CASSFRTAYEQYF. The CDR3 nucleotides read TGTGCCAGCAGTTTTAGGACTGCCTACGAGCAGTACTTC.

The V call is TRBV29-1, the J call TRBJ2-2; maybe TRBD2 (5 bases). V lost 1 base and J lost 2, with 11 bases in between. The CDR3 totals 15 residues. Germline CDR1 is SQVTM and CDR2 is ANQGSEA. CDR3 nucleotide sequence: TGCAGCGTTGAAGGACACCCGGGAAACACCGGGGAGCTGTTTTTT. As protein: CSVEGHPGNTGELFF.

The V and J genes are TRBV27 and TRBJ1-2; 10 bases are shared with TRBD1. The CDR3 totals 14 residues. CDR1 and CDR2 from the germline V gene are MNHEY and SMNVEV (reference sequence). V gave up 8 bases and J gave up 7 bases; unmatched junction bases: 10. CDR3 loop: CASGWTGGEGGYTF. The CDR3 bases are TGTGCCAGCGGGTGGACAGGGGGAGAAGGTGGCTACACCTTC.

Only a few counts were recorded for this clone. V gene TRBV5-1 combines with J gene TRBJ2-2; no firm D call. Trimming cost V 1 base and J 7 bases, with 5 bases left between them. The length of the CDR3 is 12 residues. The germline V gene has CDR1 SGHRS and CDR2 YFSETQ. DNA for the CDR3: TGCGCCAGCAGCTTGAAGCACGGGGAGCTGTTTTTT. It encodes CASSLKHGELFF. Full variable domain (remainder filled in from reference TRBV5-1 and TRBJ2-2): KAGVTQTPRYLIKTRGQQVTLSCSPISGHRSVSWYQQTPGQGLQFLFEYFSETQRNKGNFPGRFSGRQFSNSRSEMNVSTLELGDSALYLCASSLKHGELFFGEGSRLTVL.

The gene calls are TRBV15 and TRBJ2-3, with TRBD2 matching over 7 bases. The CDR3 loop spans 15 amino acids. V shed 1 base and J 0 bases; nucleotides not matched to a gene: 1. CDR1 and CDR2 (germline): LNHNV, YYDKDF (reference sequence). The CDR3 spells CATSRGSGSTDTQYF. CDR3 DNA: TGTGCCACCAGCAGAGGTAGCGGGAGCACAGATACGCAGTATTTT.

The chain recombines TRBV6-5 with TRBJ2-3; D ambiguous. V lost 7 bases to trimming and J lost 4 bases, with 12 bases between them. Germline V gives CDR1 MNHEY, CDR2 SVGAGI. This CDR3 has 13 residues. CDR3 sequence reads: CASTVSLADTQYF. DNA for the CDR3: TGTGCCAGCACCGTATCTTTAGCAGATACGCAGTATTTT.